These 29 T cell receptor beta chains share one sample of origin, sequenced in a study of tumor-infiltrating lymphocytes in oesophageal squamous cell carcinoma (dated by TCRdb to 2016 to 2017). Library preparation used PCR. This sample was sequenced with an Illumina HiSeq 2000. Through fastp at Q25 and MiXCR, TCRdb rebuilt clones from the public reads, retaining in-frame beta chains. Rows with one shared CDR3 protein collapse into an entry with the most common genes and DNA. The sample table lists some 18,000 distinct CDR3 sequences, approximately 39% of them with a count of one. The ten largest clones capture about 19% of the sample. Sequencing was performed on normal esophageal tissue next to the tumor. The source of these receptors is a female donor with esophageal squamous cell carcinoma.

This chain connects TRBV7-4 to TRBJ2-7; weak D call: TRBD1 (6 bases). The J call is doubtful: the DNA matches TRBJ1-2 better. This CDR3 is 13 amino acids long. CDR1 is SGHVT, CDR2 SQSDAQ, per germline. Here the CDR3 reads CASSLADSLRYTF. CDR3 nucleotide sequence: TGTGCCAGCAGCTTAGCGGACAGTCTTCGCTACACCTTC.

The J gene is TRBJ2-1, the V gene TRBV28; 7 nucleotides line up with TRBD1. The CDR3 length is 17 residues. V shed 2 bases and J 1 base; nucleotides not matched to a gene: 8. Germline V lookup: CDR1 MDHEN, CDR2 SYDVKM. The CDR3 nucleotides are TGTGCCAGCAGTTTACCCTCCGGGACAGATTCCTACAATGAGCAGTTCTTC. Translation: CASSLPSGTDSYNEQFF.

The chain carries TRBV7-6 and TRBJ2-7; D is possibly TRBD2 (5 bases). The end of the DNA aligns better with TRBJ2-5, so the J call may be wrong. CDR1 is SGHVS, CDR2 FNYEAQ, per germline. The CDR3 covers 14 residues. The CDR3 region is CASSLGGLPETQYF. CDR3 bases: TGTGCCAGCAGCTTAGGCGGACTGCCAGAGACCCAGTACTTC.

This clonotype is classed as medium-sized (0.01 to 0.1%). The CDR3 region is CASSLGGGQGAPAQHF. CDR3 nucleotides: TGTGCCAGCAGCTTGGGAGGAGGCCAGGGGGCGCCGGCCCAGCATTTT. The chain is built from TRBV5-5 and TRBJ1-5; TRBD1 aligns across 8 bases. There are 16 residues in the CDR3. Per the germline V gene, CDR1 is SGHKS and CDR2 is YYEKEE (reference sequence). The V segment lost 0 bases and the J segment 11 bases; nucleotides outside the gene matches: 13.

In the case of this clonotype: One base away lies a much larger clone, so this may be a sequencing read error. The chain has TRBV5-4 and TRBJ2-1; 8 bases fit TRBD1. The CDR3 runs to 15 residues. V shed 4 bases and J 10 bases; nucleotides not matched to a gene: 13. Germline V lookup: CDR1 SGHNT, CDR2 YYREEE (reference sequence). The CDR3 region has the DNA TGTGCCAGCAGCCGCGGGACAGGTATGTCCTACGAGCAGTTCTTC. Translated, it gives CASSRGTGMSYEQFF. Full variable domain (outside the CDR3, taken from reference TRBV5-4 and TRBJ2-1): ETGVTQSPTHLIKTRGQQVTLRCSSQSGHNTVSWYQQALGQGPQFIFQYYREEENGRGNFPPRFSGLQFPNYSSELNVNALELDDSALYLCASSRGTGMSYEQFFGPGTRLTVL.

This clonotype was seen ten or more times. The chain has TRBV11-2 and TRBJ1-2; D call uncertain. Germline V CDR1 and CDR2: SGHAT, FQNNGV. Trimming took off 2 bases at V and 0 bases at J, with 10 bases between the two ends. The CDR3 runs to 15 residues. The DNA of the CDR3 is TGTGCCAGCAGCTTAACCGGCAGCCCTAACTATGGCTACACCTTC. It codes for CASSLTGSPNYGYTF.

The chain links TRBV11-3 to TRBJ2-1; D remains ambiguous. Trimming shortened V by 0 bases and J by 7 bases, and 22 bases separated the two germline ends. CDR1 and CDR2 (germline): SGHNT, YENEEA. The CDR3 has 18 amino acids. The CDR3 coding sequence is TGTGCCAGCAGCTTAGAAAATTATGGTGGCGCCTCCAGGAATGAGCAGTTCTTC. Its translation: CASSLENYGGASRNEQFF.

The rearrangement uses TRBV4-2 and TRBJ2-1, with D maybe TRBD2 (7 bases). This CDR3 has 17 amino acids. V was pared by 0 bases and J by 7 bases, with 19 bases between. CDR1 is LGHNA and CDR2 is YNFKEQ in the germline V gene. The CDR3 is CASSQESSGWGANEQFF. The CDR3, as DNA: TGTGCCAGCAGCCAAGAAAGTAGCGGGTGGGGGGCGAATGAGCAGTTCTTC.

This chain uses TRBV7-9 with TRBJ2-1; D perhaps matches TRBD1 (5 bases). The CDR3 totals 13 residues. Germline V gene lookup returns CDR1 SEHNR and CDR2 FQNEAQ (reference sequence). Trimming cost V 2 bases and J 7 bases, with 9 bases left between them. CDR3 in amino acids: CASSLSRANEQFF. The CDR3 bases are TGTGCCAGCAGCTTATCCAGGGCGAATGAGCAGTTCTTC.

The chain has TRBV3-1 and TRBJ2-3, with D unclear. This CDR3 spans 12 amino acids. Trimming left V 1 base short and J 7 bases short, with 6 bases between. Germline V gene data show CDR1 as LGHDT and CDR2 as YNNKEL (reference sequence). CDR3: CASSQAEYTQYF. The CDR3 DNA reads as TGTGCCAGCAGCCAAGCCGAGTATACGCAGTATTTT.

As concerns this clonotype: The junction departs from germline at one end; a sequencing error may be responsible. The rearrangement uses TRBV7-3 and TRBJ2-5; tentative D call: TRBD1 (6 bases). Matching the DNA end better, TRBJ2-7 makes the J call doubtful. This CDR3 contains 14 residues. CDR1 SGHTA and CDR2 FQGTGA come from the germline V gene. CDR3 protein: CASSSDRISFEQYF. The CDR3 DNA sequence: TGTGCCAGCAGCTCGGACAGAATCTCCTTCGAGCAGTACTTC.

The CDR3 sequence is CASSLADRGPEKLFF. Written as DNA, the CDR3 is TGTGCCAGCAGCTTGGCGGACAGGGGGCCTGAAAAACTGTTTTTT. The rearrangement uses TRBV7-6 and TRBJ1-4; 11 nucleotides align to TRBD1. The CDR3 contains 15 residues. Germline CDR1 reads SGHVS; CDR2 reads FNYEAQ. Trimming cost V 3 bases and J 7 bases; bases outside gene matches: 4.

The rearrangement joins TRBV7-3 to TRBJ2-1; no clear D gene. Looked up from germline, CDR1 is SGHTA and CDR2 is FQGTGA. Between the trimmed V and J ends, which lost 0 bases and 8 bases, there was a span of 11 bases. The CDR3 covers 14 residues. DNA for the CDR3: TGTGCCAGCAGCTTAACGTTATCCATCCATGAGCAGTTCTTC. Its protein product is CASSLTLSIHEQFF.

The rearrangement uses TRBV7-2 and TRBJ2-3; no clear D gene. V lost 1 base to trimming and J lost 5 bases, with 10 bases between them. The CDR3 covers 14 residues. CDR1 and CDR2 from the germline V gene are SGHTA and FQGNSA. This CDR3 reads CASSLGVSIDTQYF. The DNA for the CDR3 is TGTGCCAGCAGCTTAGGAGTATCCATAGATACGCAGTATTTT. Supplemented by reference TRBV7-2 and TRBJ2-3, the full variable domain reads GAGVSQSPSNKVTEKGKDVELRCDPISGHTALYWYRQSLGQGLEFLIYFQGNSAPDKSGLPSDRFSAERTGGSVSTLTIQRTQQEDSAVYLCASSLGVSIDTQYFGPGTRLTVL.

With regard to this clonotype: It is likely a read error, because the conserved phenylalanine at the end of the CDR3 is missing. Because the CDR3's place on the DNA is in doubt, the DNA is left out and the CDR3 is given as listed by TCRdb. The chain couples TRBV6-1 to TRBJ2-6; whether TRBD1, the table's D call, matches the DNA was not checked. CDR1 and CDR2 from the germline V gene are MNHNS and SASEGT. A total of 21 residues make up the CDR3, ends included. The CDR3 here is CASSEGGFWDRTLHNEQFFGA.

The chain recombines TRBV24-1 with TRBJ2-1; TRBD2 might be the D (6 bases). The CDR3 runs to 15 residues. V lost 3 bases, J lost 13 bases, and 21 bases lay in between. Germline lookup yields CDR1 KGHDR and CDR2 SFDVKD. In nucleotides, the CDR3 is TGTGCCACCAGTGATCGGGGGACGAGCAACCCGGCCCAGTTCTTC. Translation gives CATSDRGTSNPAQFF.

A word on this clonotype: This likely comes from a read error, as the CDR3 has no conserved phenylalanine or tryptophan at its end. The DNA is left out, because the CDR3 cannot be placed on it with certainty; the CDR3 is given as TCRdb lists it. This rearrangement joins TRBV6-6 to TRBJ2-6; TRBD1 is the table's D call and was not checked against the DNA. Germline-derived CDR1 and CDR2 are MNHNY and SVGAGI (reference sequence). Inclusive of both ends, the CDR3 amounts to 15 amino acids. CDR3 loop: CASSDGQGYTQYFGA.

The chain couples TRBV11-1 to TRBJ1-1; no clear D. Trimming stripped 7 bases from V and 3 bases from J, with 18 bases between. The CDR3 loop spans 15 amino acids. Per germline, CDR1 SGHAT and CDR2 FQDESV (reference sequence). CDR3 sequence (DNA): TGTGCCAGCACCTCCGGAGGAAGGGCCGACACTGAAGCTTTCTTT. Protein sequence: CASTSGGRADTEAFF. The complete variable domain, with remaining parts taken from reference TRBV11-1 and TRBJ1-1, reads EAEVAQSPRYKITEKSQAVAFWCDPISGHATLYWYRQILGQGPELLVQFQDESVVDDSQLPKDRFSAERLKGVDSTLKIQPAELGDSAMYLCASTSGGRADTEAFFGQGTRLTVV.

The CDR3 protein is CASREASGVNEQYF. The CDR3 nucleotides read TGTGCCAGCAGGGAGGCTAGCGGAGTCAATGAGCAGTACTTC. This rearrangement joins TRBV28 to TRBJ2-1; TRBD2 agrees at 7 bases. The assigned J gene may be wrong: the sequence end matches TRBJ2-7 better. This CDR3 region has 14 residues. Germline V lookup: CDR1 MDHEN, CDR2 SYDVKM.

This clonotype is termed medium-sized (0.01 to 0.1%). The genes are TRBV12-3 or TRBV12-4 and TRBJ2-2; possibly TRBD1 or TRBD2 for D (7 bases each). The length of the CDR3 is 17 residues. V lost 7 bases to trimming and J lost 5 bases, with 23 bases between them. The CDR3 nucleotides are TGTGCCAGCAATCTTGGGAGGGGGCTAGGAGGAACCGGGGAGCTGTTTTTT. Its protein is CASNLGRGLGGTGELFF.

The chain carries TRBV6-9 and TRBJ1-4; D is unresolved. This CDR3 is 16 amino acids long. Trimming shortened V by 5 bases and J by 0 bases, and 13 bases separated the two germline ends. The germline V gene has CDR1 MNHGY and CDR2 SVAAGI. CDR3 DNA: TGTGCCAGCAGTACCCGGCCCGCTGCAACTAATGAAAAACTGTTTTTT. Translated, it gives CASSTRPAATNEKLFF.

This sequence joins TRBV6-1 and TRBJ1-1; a possible D gene is TRBD1 (5 bases). The V end was cut by 5 bases, the J end by 1 base, with 14 bases between. The germline gives CDR1 MNHNS, CDR2 SASEGT. This CDR3 is 15 amino acids long. The CDR3 bases are TGTGCCAGCAGTACCCGGGACGGCCCGAACACTGAAGCTTTCTTT. Amino acid sequence: CASSTRDGPNTEAFF.

This clonotype was observed at least ten times. CDR3 nucleotides: TGTGCCAGTAGTTCTCTCACAGATACGCAGTATTTT. Protein product: CASSSLTDTQYF. This chain uses TRBV19 with TRBJ2-3, with unresolved D. This CDR3 contains 12 residues. The germline gives CDR1 LNHDA, CDR2 SQIVND (reference sequence). V was cut by 5 bases and J by 2 bases, with 5 bases left in between.

This clonotype was observed a single time. At one end, the junction sequence differs from germline, possibly due to a read error. V gene TRBV7-7 combines with J gene TRBJ1-1; D not resolved. The CDR3 spans 13 residues. Germline CDR1 and CDR2: SSHAT and FNYEAQ (reference sequence). This chain's CDR3 is CASSLARHTEAFF. CDR3 nucleotide sequence: TGTGCTAGCAGCTTAGCGCGGCACACTGAAGCTTTCTTT.

The table lists this clonotype with many counts. V gene TRBV5-4 combines with J gene TRBJ1-5; no reliable D call. V shed 0 bases and J shed 9 bases, with 19 bases lying between them. The V gene's germline CDR1 is SGHNT and CDR2 YYREEE (reference sequence). The CDR3 runs to 16 residues. The CDR3 coding sequence is TGTGCCAGCAGCTTGGTTCGAGGTGGAGGGAGTGGGCCCCAGCATTTT. Translated, it gives CASSLVRGGGSGPQHF.

This clonotype is categorized as medium-sized. The V gene is TRBV6-1, the J gene TRBJ2-1; 11 nucleotides align to TRBD2. After removal of 2 bases from V and 10 bases from J, the junction contained 7 bases not matched to a gene. Germline loops: CDR1 MNHNS, CDR2 SASEGT. The CDR3 consists of 15 residues. CDR3 protein: CASSEISGGAKEQFF. In nucleotides, the CDR3 is TGTGCCAGCAGTGAAATTAGCGGGGGGGCAAAGGAGCAGTTCTTC.

The chain couples TRBV11-2 to TRBJ2-4, with 9 bases that match TRBD2. This CDR3 has 16 residues. From germline, CDR1 is SGHAT and CDR2 FQNNGV. Trimming took 3 bases from V and 15 from J; bases not matched to a gene: 18. Written as DNA, the CDR3 is TGTGCCAGCAGCTTTTCAGCGGGAGGCTACACCGGGGAGCTGTACTTC. Translating it yields CASSFSAGGYTGELYF.

This rearrangement joins TRBV28 to TRBJ2-5; 9 positions agree with TRBD1. The DNA end lines up better with TRBJ2-1; the J call may be wrong. CDR3 size: 12 residues. The V gene's germline CDR1 is MDHEN and CDR2 SYDVKM. CDR3 in amino acids: CASRTGVNEQFF. In DNA, the CDR3 is TGTGCCAGCCGGACAGGGGTCAATGAGCAGTTCTTC.

With regard to this clonotype: Just one base apart from a much larger clone, this may be a read error. This chain's CDR3 is CATRKGARDEQYF. The CDR3 DNA reads TGTGCCACCAGGAAGGGAGCCAGGGATGAGCAGTACTTC. The chain carries TRBV24-1 and TRBJ2-5; D might be TRBD1 or TRBD2, each matching 5 bases. The CDR3 covers 13 residues. CDR1 is KGHDR and CDR2 is SFDVKD in the germline V gene. V lost 7 bases and J 11 bases, leaving 19 bases between the germline ends.